Detailed here is one T cell receptor beta chain. Everyone who took part was about 18 to 89 years old, and they came from about two dozen US areas. Original data processing: Reference gene primer amplification gave estimated nucleated cell counts. The assay was immunoSEQ multiplex PCR, and TCRdb's table has in-frame clones only and misses some. V and J calls and clone size come straight from that table; D and trimming were deduced from the DNA. Found here are about 210,000 clones, 86% of them singletons; the top ten hold 5.6%. This entry belongs to a study of blood T cell repertoires in COVID-19. The CDR3 sequence is 13 residues long. V was pared by 0 bases and J by 5 bases, with 8 bases between. Germline CDR1 is GTSNPN and CDR2 is SVGIG (reference sequence).

This chain uses TRBV30 with TRBJ1-5, with D tentatively TRBD1 (5 bases). What was sequenced was PBMCs or T cells enriched from blood (not recorded which). This receptor was taken from a man between 40 and 49 years old with acute COVID-19. The CDR3: CAWSVSGDQPQHF. The CDR3 DNA is TGTGCCTGGAGTGTCTCGGGGGATCAGCCCCAGCATTTT.